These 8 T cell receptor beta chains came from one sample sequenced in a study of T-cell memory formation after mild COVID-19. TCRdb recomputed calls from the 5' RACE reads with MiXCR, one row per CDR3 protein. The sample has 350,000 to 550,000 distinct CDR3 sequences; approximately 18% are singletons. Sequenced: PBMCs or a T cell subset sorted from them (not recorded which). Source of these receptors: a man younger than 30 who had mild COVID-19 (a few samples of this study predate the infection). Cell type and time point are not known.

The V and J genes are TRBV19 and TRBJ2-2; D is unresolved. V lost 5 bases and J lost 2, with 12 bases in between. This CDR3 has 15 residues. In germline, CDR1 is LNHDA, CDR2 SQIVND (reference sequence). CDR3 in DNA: TGTGCCAGTAGTTGGGTACACGTCAACACCGGGGAGCTGTTTTTT. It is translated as CASSWVHVNTGELFF.

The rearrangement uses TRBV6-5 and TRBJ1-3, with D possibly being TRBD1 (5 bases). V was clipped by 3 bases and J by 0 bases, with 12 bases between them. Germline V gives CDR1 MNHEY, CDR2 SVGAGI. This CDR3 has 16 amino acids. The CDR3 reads CASSYPDSLSGNTIYF. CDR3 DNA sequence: TGTGCCAGCAGTTATCCCGACAGTCTCTCTGGAAACACCATATATTTT.

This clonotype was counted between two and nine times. The CDR3 region has the DNA TGCGCCAGCAGCCAAGCGGGCCCAGCCCTGAACACTGAAGCTTTCTTT. The encoded protein is CASSQAGPALNTEAFF. The J gene is TRBJ1-1, the V gene TRBV4-1; D is unresolved. The germline V and J ends were trimmed by 1 base and 0 bases, with 12 bases remaining between them. Germline CDR1 and CDR2: MGHRA and YSYEKL. The CDR3 spans 16 residues.

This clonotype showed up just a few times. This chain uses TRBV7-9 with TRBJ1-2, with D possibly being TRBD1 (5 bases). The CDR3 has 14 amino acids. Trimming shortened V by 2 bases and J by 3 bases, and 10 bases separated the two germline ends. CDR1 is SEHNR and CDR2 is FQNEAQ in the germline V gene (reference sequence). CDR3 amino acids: CASSLSGRDYGYTF. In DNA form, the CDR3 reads TGTGCCAGCAGCTTATCGGGCAGGGACTATGGCTACACCTTC.

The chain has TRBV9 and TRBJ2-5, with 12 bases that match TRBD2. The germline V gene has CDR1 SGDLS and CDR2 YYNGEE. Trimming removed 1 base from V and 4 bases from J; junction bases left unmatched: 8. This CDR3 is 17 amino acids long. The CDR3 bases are TGTGCCAGCAGCGTAACTAGCGGGGGGTCCGCGTCAGAGACCCAGTACTTC. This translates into CASSVTSGGSASETQYF.

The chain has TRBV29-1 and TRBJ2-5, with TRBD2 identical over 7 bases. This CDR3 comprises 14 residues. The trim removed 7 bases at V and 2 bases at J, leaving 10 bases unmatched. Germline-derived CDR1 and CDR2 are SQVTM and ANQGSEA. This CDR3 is CSAGGRGVQETQYF. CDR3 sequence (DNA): TGCAGCGCCGGGGGGAGGGGCGTACAAGAGACCCAGTACTTC.

The CDR3 sequence: CASSLGMGIPSYEQYF. As DNA, the CDR3 is TGTGCCAGCAGCTTAGGTATGGGAATTCCCTCCTACGAGCAGTACTTC. The rearrangement links TRBV7-9 to TRBJ2-7; no clear D. This CDR3 spans 16 amino acids. From germline, CDR1 is SEHNR and CDR2 FQNEAQ (reference sequence). With 1 base removed from V and 0 bases from J, the gap between germline ends came to 13 bases.

Here the CDR3 reads CASSKAGTGGAWQETQYF. As DNA, the CDR3 is TGTGCCAGCAGTAAAGCCGGGACAGGGGGCGCATGGCAAGAGACCCAGTACTTC. This chain uses TRBV6-5 with TRBJ2-5; 12 bases are a match to TRBD1. The junction had 12 bases not matched to a gene; V was cut back by 5 bases and J by 2 bases. Germline CDR1 and CDR2: MNHEY and SVGAGI. The CDR3 totals 18 residues.